Listed here is a single TCR beta chain. Its antigen is still unknown. One base away lies a much larger clone, so this may be a sequencing read error. This sample is part of a study of regulatory T cells in long-lasting Graves disease. Regarding the study as a whole: Persistent Graves' patients had lower TCR diversity than newly diagnosed ones. Examination was confined to peripheral blood, excluding thyroid tissue. Patients with persistent disease shared 2,741 public clonotypes, outpacing the roughly 1,000 shared by new patients.

The time point is: persistent/refractory GD, antithyroid drugs over 5 years with positive TRAb. From PBMCs, RNA was extracted and then used to make the TCR library. Building the TCR beta libraries relied on iRepertoire HTBI primers, and CDR3 regions underwent Arm-PCR. TCRdb reprocessed the multiplex PCR reads with MiXCR, giving one entry per CDR3 protein. The table includes 310,000 or so distinct CDR3 sequences, around 19% detected once. This receptor was taken from a female donor with Graves disease. Sequences were derived from peripheral blood mononuclear cells (PBMCs), sampled when the disease was refractory, from a patient treated with antithyroid drugs.

The DNA for the CDR3 is TGCGCCAGCTCCCGGCCGGGTGTGATGGGGCAGTACTTC. Its translation is CASSRPGVMGQYF. The chain recombines TRBV10-2 with TRBJ2-7; D gene uncertain. The CDR3 extends over 13 amino acids. The germline V gene encodes CDR1 WSHSY and CDR2 SAAADI. The ends were cut back, 8 bases at V and 9 bases at J, with 20 bases in the middle.